This TCR beta chain was recorded in a study of blood T cells in healthy people across ages. CDR1 and CDR2 (germline): MNHEY, SMNVEV (reference sequence). This CDR3 contains 14 residues. V gave up 6 bases and J gave up 11 bases, with 22 bases separating them. A J-beta primer mix and a sample-barcoded 5' primer were used in a second PCR of about 6 to 12 cycles. TCRdb reprocessed the 5' RACE reads via MiXCR and lists one record per CDR3 protein. Among over a million distinct CDR3 sequences listed, over 35% were seen once. The chain recombines TRBV27 with TRBJ2-5; TRBD2 is a possible D gene (7 bases). The specimen was blood. The receptor was derived from a woman aged 60-75 years in good health. The CDR3 sequence: CASSLLGGANEQYF. CDR3 sequence (DNA): TGTGCCAGCAGCCTCCTGGGGGGGGCGAATGAGCAGTACTTC.